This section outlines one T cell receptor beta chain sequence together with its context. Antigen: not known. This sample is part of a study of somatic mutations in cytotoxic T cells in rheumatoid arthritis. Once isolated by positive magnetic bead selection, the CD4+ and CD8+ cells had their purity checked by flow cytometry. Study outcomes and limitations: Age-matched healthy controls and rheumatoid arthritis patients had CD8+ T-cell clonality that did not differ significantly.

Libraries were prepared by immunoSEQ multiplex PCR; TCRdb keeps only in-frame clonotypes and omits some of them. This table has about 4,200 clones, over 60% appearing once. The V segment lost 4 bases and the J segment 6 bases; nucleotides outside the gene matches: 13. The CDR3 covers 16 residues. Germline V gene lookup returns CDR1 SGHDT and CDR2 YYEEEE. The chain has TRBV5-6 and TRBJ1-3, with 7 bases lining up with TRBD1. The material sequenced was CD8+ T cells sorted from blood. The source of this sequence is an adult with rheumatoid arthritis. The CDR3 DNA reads TGTGCCAGCAGCGCCCGGGACAGTGGAACGGTAAACACCATATATTTT. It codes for CASSARDSGTVNTIYF.